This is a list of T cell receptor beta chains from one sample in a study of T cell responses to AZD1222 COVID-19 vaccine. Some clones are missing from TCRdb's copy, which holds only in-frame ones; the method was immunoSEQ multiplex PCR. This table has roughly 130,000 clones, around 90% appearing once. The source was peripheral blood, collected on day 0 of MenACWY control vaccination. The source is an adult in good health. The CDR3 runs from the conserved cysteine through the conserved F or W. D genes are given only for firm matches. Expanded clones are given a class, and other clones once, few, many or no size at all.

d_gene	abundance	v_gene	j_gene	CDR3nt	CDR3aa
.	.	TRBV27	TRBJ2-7	TGTGCCAGCAGTTTAATGGAGGGTTCTAACGAGCAGTACTTC	CASSLMEGSNEQYF
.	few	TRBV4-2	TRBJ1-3	TGTGCCAGCAGCCAAGATTTCAGCTCCTCTGGAAACACCATATATTTT	CASSQDFSSSGNTIYF
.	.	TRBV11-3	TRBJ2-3	TGTGCCAGCACCAACTATGAGAGTGGTGAGCAGTATTTT	CASTNYESGEQYF
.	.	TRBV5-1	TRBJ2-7	TGCGCCAGCAGCTTCGACGGCTACGAGCAGTACTTC	CASSFDGYEQYF
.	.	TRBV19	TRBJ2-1	TGTGCCAGTCTCCGGCAGGCGGGCCAGGCGAGGAATGAGCAGTTCTTC	CASLRQAGQARNEQFF
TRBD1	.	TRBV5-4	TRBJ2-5	TGTGCCAGCAGTCAGGGGGCAGAAGAGACCCAGTACTTC	CASSQGAEETQYF
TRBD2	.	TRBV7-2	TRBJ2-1	TGTGCCAGCCGGAGGGCGGGAGACCCGGACAATGAGCAGTTCTTC	CASRRAGDPDNEQFF
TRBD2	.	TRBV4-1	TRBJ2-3	TGCGCCAGCAGCCATCCGGGCGGTAGACTAGCGGGAGCAGATACGCAGTATTTT	CASSHPGGRLAGADTQYF
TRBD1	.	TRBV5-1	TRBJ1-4	TGCGCCAGCAGCTGGACCGGGACAGAGAATGAAAAACTGTTTTTT	CASSWTGTENEKLFF
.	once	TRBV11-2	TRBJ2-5	TGTGCCAGCAGCTCTAGACCGCAGGGAAGTTCGGAGACCCAGTACTTC	CASSSRPQGSSETQYF
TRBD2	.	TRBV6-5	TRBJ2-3	TGTGCCAGCACCCCGGGACTAGCAACAGATACGCAGTATTTT	CASTPGLATDTQYF
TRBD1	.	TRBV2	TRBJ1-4	TGTGCCAGCAGGCCAGGGGGCGCGAGGGAAAAACTGTTTTTT	CASRPGGAREKLFF
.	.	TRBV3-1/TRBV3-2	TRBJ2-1	TGTGCCAGCAGCCCCCTGAACAATGAGCAGTTCTTC	CASSPLNNEQFF
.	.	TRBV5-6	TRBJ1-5	TGTGCCAGCAGCTCTGACCGGGGGCGGGGGGCCAATCAGCCCCAGCATTTT	CASSSDRGRGANQPQHF
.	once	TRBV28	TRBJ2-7	TGTGCCAGCAGTCCCTTACCCGACCAATTCTCCTACGAGCAGTACTTC	CASSPLPDQFSYEQYF
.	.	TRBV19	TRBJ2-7	TGTGCCAGTAGCCGGGACCCTCCCTACGAGCAGTACTTC	CASSRDPPYEQYF
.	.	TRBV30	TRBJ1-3	TGTGCCGGCAGGGACTCTGGAAACACCATATATTTT	CAGRDSGNTIYF
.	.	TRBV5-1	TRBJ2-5	TGCGCCTCCGAGGGGGGAGAGACCCAGTACTTC	CASEGGETQYF
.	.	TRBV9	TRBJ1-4	TGTGCCAGCAGCGTCTCCGGAACTAATGAAAAACTGTTTTTT	CASSVSGTNEKLFF
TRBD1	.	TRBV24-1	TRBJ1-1	TGTGCCACCAGTGAAGCGACAGGGAGAAACACTGAAGCTTTCTTT	CATSEATGRNTEAFF
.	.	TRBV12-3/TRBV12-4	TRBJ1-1	TGTGCCAGCAGCCTAGGAGGGGGCACTGAAGCTTTCTTT	CASSLGGGTEAFF
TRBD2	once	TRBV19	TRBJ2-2	TGTGCCAGTAGTATGGGGTGGGAGGGCCCTACCGGGGAGCTGTTTTTT	CASSMGWEGPTGELFF
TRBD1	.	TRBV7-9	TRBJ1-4	TGTGCCAGCAGCACCGGGACAGGGGGTAATAATGAAAAACTGTTTTTT	CASSTGTGGNNEKLFF
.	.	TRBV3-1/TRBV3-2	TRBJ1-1	TGTGCCAGCAGCCAAGATCGAGTGGGCAGCCGATGGACTGAAGCTTTCTTT	CASSQDRVGSRWTEAFF
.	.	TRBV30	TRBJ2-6	TGTGCCTGGAGTGCCCGTTCCTACTCTGGGGCCAACGTCCTGACTTTC	CAWSARSYSGANVLTF
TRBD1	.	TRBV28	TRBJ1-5	TGTGCCAGCAGTTTACGAAAACAGGGGGCCTTTAGCAATCAGCCCCAGCATTTT	CASSLRKQGAFSNQPQHF
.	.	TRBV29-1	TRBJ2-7	TGCAGCGTTGCCCCACGAAACCGGGACGAGCAGTACTTC	CSVAPRNRDEQYF
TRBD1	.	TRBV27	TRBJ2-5	TGTGCCAGCAGTCGAACAGGGGCTCGGGAGACCCAGTACTTC	CASSRTGARETQYF
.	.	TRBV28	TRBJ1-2	TGTGCCAGCAGTTTTTCTGGTTTCGACTACACCTTC	CASSFSGFDYTF
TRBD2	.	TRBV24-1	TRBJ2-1	TGTGCCACCAGTGGCCTAGTAGCGGGAGGGCCCAACAATGAGCAGTTCTTC	CATSGLVAGGPNNEQFF
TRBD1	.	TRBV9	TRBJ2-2	TGTGCCAGCAGCGTAGGGACAGGGGGGCGTTGGGAGCTGTTTTTT	CASSVGTGGRWELFF
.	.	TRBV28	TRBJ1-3	TGTGCCAGCAGTGTACCAGGGTTGAACACCATATATTTT	CASSVPGLNTIYF
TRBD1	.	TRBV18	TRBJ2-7	TGTGCCAGCTCACGAGGGACAGGGCCCTACGAGCAGTACTTC	CASSRGTGPYEQYF
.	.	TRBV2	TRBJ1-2	TGTGCCAGCAGTTATCCGGGGTATGGCTACACCTTC	CASSYPGYGYTF
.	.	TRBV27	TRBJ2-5	TGTGCCAGCGGACAGGGAGCGGGACGCCAAGAGACCCAGTACTTC	CASGQGAGRQETQYF
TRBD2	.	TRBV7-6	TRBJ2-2	TGTGCCAGCAGCTTCTGGGGGGGCACCGGGGAGCTGTTTTTT	CASSFWGGTGELFF
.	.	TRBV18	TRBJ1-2	TGTGCCAGCTCATCTAACTATGGCTACACCTTC	CASSSNYGYTF
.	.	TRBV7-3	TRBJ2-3	TGTGCCAGCAGCTTCCTCGGCGGCCACACAGATACGCAGTATTTT	CASSFLGGHTDTQYF
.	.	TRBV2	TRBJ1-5	TGTGCCAGCATGGGGGAGAGCAATCAGCCCCAGCATTTT	CASMGESNQPQHF
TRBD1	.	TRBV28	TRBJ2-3	TGTGCCAGCAGTAGGACAGGGTTCACAGATACGCAGTATTTT	CASSRTGFTDTQYF
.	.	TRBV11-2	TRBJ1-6	TGTGCCAGCAGCTTGTTTTCCCCAGGGCGATTCTCCTATAATTCACCCCTCCACTTT	CASSLFSPGRFSYNSPLHF
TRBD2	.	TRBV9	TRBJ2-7	TGTGCCAGCAGCGTTAGCGGGACTAGCTCCTACGAGCAGTACTTC	CASSVSGTSSYEQYF
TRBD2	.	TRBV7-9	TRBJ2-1	TGTGCCAGCAGCTTACCGGGACTAGGAAGCTACAATGAGCAGTTCTTC	CASSLPGLGSYNEQFF
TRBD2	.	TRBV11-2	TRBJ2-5	TGTGCCAGCAGCCACGGGACTAGACAAGAGACCCAGTACTTC	CASSHGTRQETQYF
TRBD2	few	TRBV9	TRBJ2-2	TGTGCCAGCAGCCCCCCCCCGGGGGGAACCACAGGGGAGCTGTTTTTT	CASSPPPGGTTGELFF
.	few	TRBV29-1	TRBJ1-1	TGCAGCGCCGAAAAGCGGGGGAAGACTTTCGGGCACACTGAAGCTTTCTTT	CSAEKRGKTFGHTEAFF
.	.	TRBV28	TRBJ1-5	TGTGCCAGCAGTCTTCGAGGGAATTTACAGCCCCAGCATTTT	CASSLRGNLQPQHF